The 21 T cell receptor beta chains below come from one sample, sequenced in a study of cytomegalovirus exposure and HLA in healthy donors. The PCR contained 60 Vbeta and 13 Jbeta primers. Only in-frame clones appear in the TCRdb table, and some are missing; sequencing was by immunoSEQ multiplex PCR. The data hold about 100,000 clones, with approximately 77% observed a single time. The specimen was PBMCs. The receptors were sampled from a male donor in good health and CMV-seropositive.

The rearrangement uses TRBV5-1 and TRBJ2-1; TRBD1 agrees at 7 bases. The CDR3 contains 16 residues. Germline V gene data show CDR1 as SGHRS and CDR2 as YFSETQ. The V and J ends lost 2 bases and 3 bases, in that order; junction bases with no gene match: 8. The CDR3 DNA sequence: TGCGCCAGCAGCTTCCAATCGACAGGGATCTACAATGAGCAGTTCTTC. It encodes CASSFQSTGIYNEQFF.

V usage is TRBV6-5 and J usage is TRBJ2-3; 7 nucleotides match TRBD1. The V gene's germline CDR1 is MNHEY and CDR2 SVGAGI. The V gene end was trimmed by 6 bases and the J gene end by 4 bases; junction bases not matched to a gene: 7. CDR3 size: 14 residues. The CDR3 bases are TGTGCCAGCAGGCGTACAGGGGTAGCAGATACGCAGTATTTT. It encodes CASRRTGVADTQYF.

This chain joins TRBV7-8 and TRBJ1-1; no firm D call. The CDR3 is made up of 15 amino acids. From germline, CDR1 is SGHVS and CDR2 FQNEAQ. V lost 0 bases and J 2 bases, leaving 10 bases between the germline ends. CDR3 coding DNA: TGTGCCAGCAGCTTAGCGCGGCTGGTCAACACTGAAGCTTTCTTT. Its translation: CASSLARLVNTEAFF.

The CDR3 nucleotides are TGCGCCAGCAGTCAGGGGTTAGGACAGGGTAATTCACCCCTCCACTTT. Translated: CASSQGLGQGNSPLHF. The chain combines TRBV5-1 with TRBJ1-6; TRBD1 matches at 8 bases. With V trimmed by 5 bases and J by 6 bases, 10 bases remained unmatched. CDR1 and CDR2 (germline): SGHRS, YFSETQ. This CDR3 spans 16 amino acids.

The CDR3 nucleotides are TGTGCCACCAGCTTCTCGGGGGTGCAGTTCTTC. Translated, it gives CATSFSGVQFF. The chain recombines TRBV15 with TRBJ2-1; weak D call: TRBD2 (6 bases). The germline V gene encodes CDR1 LNHNV and CDR2 YYDKDF (reference sequence). V gave up 5 bases and J gave up 12 bases, with 11 bases separating them. The CDR3 runs to 11 residues.

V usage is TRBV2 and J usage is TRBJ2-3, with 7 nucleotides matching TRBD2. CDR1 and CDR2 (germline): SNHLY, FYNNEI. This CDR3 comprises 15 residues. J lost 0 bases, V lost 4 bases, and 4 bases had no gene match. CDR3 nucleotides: TGTGCCAGCAGTGCGGAGACTAGCAGCACAGATACGCAGTATTTT. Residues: CASSAETSSTDTQYF.

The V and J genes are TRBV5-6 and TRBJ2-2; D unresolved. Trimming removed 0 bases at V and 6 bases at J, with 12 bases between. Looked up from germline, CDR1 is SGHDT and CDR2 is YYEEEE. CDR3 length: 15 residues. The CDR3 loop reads CASSLVRRPAGELFF. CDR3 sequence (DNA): TGTGCCAGCAGCTTGGTTCGCAGGCCGGCCGGGGAGCTGTTTTTT.

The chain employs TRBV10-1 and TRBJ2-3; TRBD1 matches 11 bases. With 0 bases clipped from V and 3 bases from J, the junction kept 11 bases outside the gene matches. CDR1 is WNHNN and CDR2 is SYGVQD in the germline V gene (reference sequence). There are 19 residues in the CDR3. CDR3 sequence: CASSESLGQGAKKTDTQYF. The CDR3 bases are TGCGCCAGCAGTGAGTCTCTCGGACAGGGGGCGAAGAAGACAGATACGCAGTATTTT.

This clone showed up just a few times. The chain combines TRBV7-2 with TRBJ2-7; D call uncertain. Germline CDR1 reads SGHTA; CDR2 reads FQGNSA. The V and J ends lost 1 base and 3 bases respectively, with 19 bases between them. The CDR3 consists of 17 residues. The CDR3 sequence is CASSLVTPEEVNYEQYF. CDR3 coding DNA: TGTGCCAGCAGCTTAGTAACCCCAGAAGAGGTTAACTACGAGCAGTACTTC.

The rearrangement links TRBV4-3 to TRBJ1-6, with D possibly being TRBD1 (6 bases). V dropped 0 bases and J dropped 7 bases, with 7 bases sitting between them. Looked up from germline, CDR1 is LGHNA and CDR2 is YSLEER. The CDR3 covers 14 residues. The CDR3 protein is CASSQETGNSPLHF. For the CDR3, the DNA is TGCGCCAGCAGCCAAGAAACAGGGAATTCACCCCTCCACTTT.

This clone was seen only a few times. CDR3 sequence (DNA): TGTGCCAGCAGCTTAGGCAGAATCCTTAATTCACCCCTCCACTTT. Translated: CASSLGRILNSPLHF. This chain links TRBV13 with TRBJ1-6; D gene ambiguous. The germline V gene encodes CDR1 PRHDT and CDR2 FYEKMQ (reference sequence). The CDR3 contains 15 residues. V lost 0 bases to trimming and J lost 6 bases, with 9 bases between them.

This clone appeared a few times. DNA of the CDR3: TGTGCCAGCAGCTCCCGGGACAGGCACTACGAGCAGTACTTC. It is translated as CASSSRDRHYEQYF. The chain carries TRBV5-5 and TRBJ2-7, with 8 positions matching TRBD1. Germline trimming cut 3 bases from V and 3 bases from J; bases unmatched to any gene: 5. This CDR3 is 14 amino acids long. CDR1 is SGHKS and CDR2 is YYEKEE in the germline V gene (reference sequence).

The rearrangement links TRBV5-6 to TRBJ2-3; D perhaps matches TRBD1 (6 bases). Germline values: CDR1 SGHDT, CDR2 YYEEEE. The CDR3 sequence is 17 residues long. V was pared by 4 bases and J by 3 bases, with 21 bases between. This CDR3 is CASSPPGTSRRTDTQYF. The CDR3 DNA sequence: TGTGCCAGCAGCCCGCCAGGGACATCCCGCAGGACAGATACGCAGTATTTT.

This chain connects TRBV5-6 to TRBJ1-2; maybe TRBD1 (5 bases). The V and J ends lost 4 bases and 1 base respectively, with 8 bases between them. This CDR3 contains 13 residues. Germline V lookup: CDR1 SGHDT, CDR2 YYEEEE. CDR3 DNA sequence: TGTGCCAGCAGCCAGACAGTTAACTATGGCTACACCTTC. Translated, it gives CASSQTVNYGYTF.

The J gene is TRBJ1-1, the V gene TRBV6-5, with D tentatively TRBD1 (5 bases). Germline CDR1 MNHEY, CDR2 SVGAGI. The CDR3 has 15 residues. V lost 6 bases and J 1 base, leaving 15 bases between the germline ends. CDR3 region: CASRRQSRTNTEAFF. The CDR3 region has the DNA TGTGCCAGCAGGCGACAGAGCCGAACGAACACTGAAGCTTTCTTT.

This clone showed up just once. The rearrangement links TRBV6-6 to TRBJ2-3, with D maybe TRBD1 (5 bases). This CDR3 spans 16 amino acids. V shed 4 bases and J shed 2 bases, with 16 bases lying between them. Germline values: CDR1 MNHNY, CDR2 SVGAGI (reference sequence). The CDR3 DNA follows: TGTGCCAGCAGTTTACAAGTCGACAGAACCACAGATACGCAGTATTTT. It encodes CASSLQVDRTTDTQYF.

This chain's CDR3 is CASSRTGGSEQFF. The CDR3, as DNA: TGTGCCAGCAGTCGGACAGGCGGTAGTGAGCAGTTCTTC. The chain joins TRBV7-7 to TRBJ2-1; 7 nucleotides line up with TRBD1. The germline gives CDR1 SSHAT, CDR2 FNYEAQ (reference sequence). With V trimmed by 6 bases and J by 9 bases, 8 bases remained unmatched. There are 13 residues in the CDR3.

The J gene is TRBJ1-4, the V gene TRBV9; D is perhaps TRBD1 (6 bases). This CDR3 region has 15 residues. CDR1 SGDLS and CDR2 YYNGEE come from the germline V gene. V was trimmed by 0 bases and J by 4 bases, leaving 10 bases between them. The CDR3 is CASSVAGADNEKLFF. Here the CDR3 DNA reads TGTGCCAGCAGCGTAGCAGGGGCGGATAATGAAAAACTGTTTTTT.

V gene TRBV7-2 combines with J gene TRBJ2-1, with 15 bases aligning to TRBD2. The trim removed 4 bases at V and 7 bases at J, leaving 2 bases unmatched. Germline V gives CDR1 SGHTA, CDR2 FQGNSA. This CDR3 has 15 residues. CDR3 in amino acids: CASSSGLAGGNEQFF. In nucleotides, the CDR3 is TGTGCCAGCAGCTCGGGACTAGCGGGGGGTAATGAGCAGTTCTTC. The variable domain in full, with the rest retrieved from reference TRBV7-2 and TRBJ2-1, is GAGVSQSPSNKVTEKGKDVELRCDPISGHTALYWYRQSLGQGLEFLIYFQGNSAPDKSGLPSDRFSAERTGGSVSTLTIQRTQQEDSAVYLCASSSGLAGGNEQFFGPGTRLTVL.

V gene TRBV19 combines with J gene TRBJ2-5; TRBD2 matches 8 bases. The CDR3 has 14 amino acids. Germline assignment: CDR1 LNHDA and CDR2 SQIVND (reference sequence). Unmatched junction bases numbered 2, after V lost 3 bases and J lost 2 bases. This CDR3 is CASSIGGDQETQYF. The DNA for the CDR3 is TGTGCCAGTAGTATCGGGGGGGATCAAGAGACCCAGTACTTC.

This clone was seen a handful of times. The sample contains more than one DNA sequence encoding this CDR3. This chain's CDR3 is CASSVEAGGNEQFF. Here the CDR3 DNA reads TGTGCCAGCAGCGTAGAGGCGGGGGGAAATGAGCAGTTCTTC. V gene TRBV9 combines with J gene TRBJ2-1; 8 bases align to TRBD2. V shed 0 bases, J shed 7 bases, and the junction held 3 bases outside the gene matches. Germline CDR1 and CDR2: SGDLS and YYNGEE. The CDR3 consists of 14 residues.